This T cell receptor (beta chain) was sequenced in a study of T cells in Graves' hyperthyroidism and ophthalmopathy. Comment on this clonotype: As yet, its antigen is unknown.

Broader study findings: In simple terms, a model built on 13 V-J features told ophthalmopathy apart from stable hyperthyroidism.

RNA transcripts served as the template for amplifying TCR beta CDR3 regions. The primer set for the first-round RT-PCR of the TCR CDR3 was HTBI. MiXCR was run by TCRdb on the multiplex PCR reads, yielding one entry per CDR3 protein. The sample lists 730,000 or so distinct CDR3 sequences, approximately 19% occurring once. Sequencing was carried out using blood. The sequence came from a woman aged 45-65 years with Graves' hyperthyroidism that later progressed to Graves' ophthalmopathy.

CDR3 in DNA: TGTGCCAGCAGCCTCGGAGGGGGGTACACCGGGGAGCTGTTTTTT. This translates into CASSLGGGYTGELFF. V usage is TRBV9 and J usage is TRBJ2-2, with D perhaps matching TRBD1 or TRBD2 (6 bases each). CDR1 and CDR2 from the germline V gene are SGDLS and YYNGEE. V lost 4 bases, J lost 3 bases, and 13 bases lay in between. CDR3 size: 15 residues.